The subject of this entry is one T cell receptor beta chain. Its antigen is currently unknown. This record comes from a study of cytomegalovirus exposure and HLA in healthy donors. In the study overall: Findings of an earlier analysis included roughly 110 million unique TCR beta sequences from 200 million or so T cells.

Notes on the study in general: Other equally common chains were less clonally expanded than HLA-associated TCR beta chains, a later analysis showed.

Germline V gene sequence: CDR1 SGDLS, CDR2 YYNGEE. This CDR3 comprises 15 residues. After removal of 4 bases from V and 0 bases from J, the junction contained 6 bases not matched to a gene. The PCR made use of 60 Vbeta and 13 Jbeta primers. Profiled with immunoSEQ multiplex PCR; TCRdb holds only in-frame clones, not every one. The repertoire holds about 180,000 clones, with about three quarters as singletons. The V call is TRBV9, the J call TRBJ2-7; TRBD1 agrees at 8 bases. What was sequenced was PBMCs. The origin of this receptor is a man aged 40-49 years in good health and CMV-seronegative. CDR3 DNA: TGTGCCAGCAGCCCCGGACAGGGTCCCTCCTACGAGCAGTACTTC. This sequence encodes CASSPGQGPSYEQYF.